This note documents a single T cell receptor (beta chain) sequence. The antigen is not known. Trimming took 0 bases from V and 4 from J, leaving 11 bases between them. Germline V lookup: CDR1 SGHNT, CDR2 YYREEE (reference sequence). The CDR3 has 14 amino acids. This sample stems from a study of siplizumab effects on memory and regulatory T cells. General study points: Assignment to unstimulated subsets succeeded for only a minor fraction of the alloreactive clones.

Only in-frame clones appear in the TCRdb table, and some are missing; sequencing was by immunoSEQ multiplex PCR. The sample lists approximately 40,000 clones; approximately 88% were seen once. The chain recombines TRBV5-4 with TRBJ2-7; D not resolved. Input material: naive CD4+ T cells sorted from blood. This TCR came from a human donor in good health. The CDR3 coding sequence is TGTGCCAGCAGCTTGGTTTTGGCTCCATACGAGCAGTACTTC. It translates to CASSLVLAPYEQYF.